This TCR beta chain was recovered during a study of cytomegalovirus exposure and HLA in healthy donors. Overall study results and limits: Approximately 17,000 TCR beta sequences were associated with HLA alleles at 0.05 false discovery rate in a later analysis. As a later analysis showed, a missense DCLRE1C variant was linked to trimming of TCR beta V- and J-genes. TCR beta chains numbering some 160 were designated cytomegalovirus-associated.

As regards this clone: The target antigen is unknown.

When sampled, the donors appeared nominally healthy, though they likely had unrecorded immune exposures. Germline CDR1 reads LNHNV; CDR2 reads YYDKDF (reference sequence). The CDR3 runs to 15 residues. J lost 5 bases, V lost 5 bases, and 8 bases had no gene match. The primer mix had 60 Vbeta and 13 Jbeta primers. Measured with immunoSEQ multiplex PCR; TCRdb has only the in-frame clones, and not every one. Altogether 100,000 or so clones are present, roughly three quarters being singletons, with the ten largest covering roughly 3.2%. The sequenced sample was PBMCs. This receptor was obtained from a man in his thirties or forties in good health and CMV-seronegative. V gene TRBV15 combines with J gene TRBJ2-7, with 11 bases that match TRBD2. The CDR3 sequence: CATSGLAGGPNEQYF. Written as DNA, the CDR3 is TGTGCCACCAGCGGATTAGCGGGAGGGCCAAACGAGCAGTACTTC.